The 11 T cell receptor beta chains below all came from one sample that was sequenced in a study of memory CD4+ T cells and cytomegalovirus serostatus (dated by TCRdb to the late 2010s). Single viable CD3+CD4+CD8-CD45RO+ cells were sorted as memory CD4+ T cells on a FACSAria II. Libraries came from the immunoSEQ multiplex PCR assay. TCRdb carries this immuneACCESS record with in-frame sequences only. Its versions omit some clonotypes, under half of them owing to an unresolved V gene in the studies checked, with the rest unexplained. Counted in this sample were tens of thousands of clones; 65% to 80% of them appeared once. Jointly, the top ten make up about 0.86% of the sample. Input material: memory CD4+ T cells from blood. These TCRs come from an adult in good health and CMV-seronegative.

This chain connects TRBV2 to TRBJ2-1; 10 bases match TRBD1. This CDR3 has 11 amino acids. Trimming cost V 7 bases and J 14 bases; bases outside gene matches: 5. Germline-derived CDR1 and CDR2 are SNHLY and FYNNEI. The CDR3 region is CASTPGTGEFF. DNA of the CDR3: TGTGCCAGCACTCCCGGGACAGGGGAGTTCTTC.

This clone has just one count. The V call is TRBV29-1, the J call TRBJ1-2; D unclear. The germline V gene encodes CDR1 SQVTM and CDR2 ANQGSEA. The CDR3 covers 17 residues. V dropped 4 bases and J dropped 8 bases, with 29 bases sitting between them. CDR3 bases: TGCAGCGTTGTGTGGGTGACGGCGGGTTTAGGTACTAAGGGCTACACCTTC. Encoded protein: CSVVWVTAGLGTKGYTF.

V is TRBV7-8 and J is TRBJ2-6, with 10 bases that match TRBD2. The CDR3 contains 22 residues. Germline assignment: CDR1 SGHVS and CDR2 FQNEAQ. With 5 bases clipped from V and 0 bases from J, the junction kept 19 bases outside the gene matches. Here the CDR3 DNA reads TGTGCCAGCAGCCCGCCCTCCGGGAGGGAATTAGCGGGAGGCTCTGGGGCCAACGTCCTGACTTTC. Protein product: CASSPPSGRELAGGSGANVLTF.

V usage is TRBV27 and J usage is TRBJ1-2, with 7 bases aligning to TRBD1. The junction had 11 bases not matched to a gene; V was cut back by 7 bases and J by 9 bases. The CDR3 loop spans 13 amino acids. CDR1 is MNHEY, CDR2 SMNVEV, per germline (reference sequence). DNA of the CDR3: TGTGCCAGCACCACGAAAGGGGGCGCGAGCTACACCTTC. Protein product: CASTTKGGASYTF.

V is TRBV2 and J is TRBJ2-7; TRBD2 aligns across 11 bases. This CDR3 is built from 15 residues. The J segment lost 5 bases and the V segment lost 5 bases, leaving 8 bases of the junction unmatched. Germline V gives CDR1 SNHLY, CDR2 FYNNEI. The CDR3 coding sequence is TGTGCCAGCAGTCACCTAGCGGGGGGCGCCAACGAGCAGTACTTC. Encoded protein: CASSHLAGGANEQYF.

V usage is TRBV20-1 and J usage is TRBJ2-7, with a tentative D call TRBD1 (6 bases). This CDR3 has 11 amino acids. Trimming removed 8 bases at V and 3 bases at J, with 11 bases between. Looked up from germline, CDR1 is DFQATT and CDR2 is SNEGSKA (reference sequence). Here the CDR3 reads CSFWDNYEQYF. The CDR3 region has the DNA TGCAGTTTCTGGGACAACTACGAGCAGTACTTC.

The chain uses TRBV19 and TRBJ1-1; 8 nucleotides agree with TRBD1. Germline V gene sequence: CDR1 LNHDA, CDR2 SQIVND (reference sequence). The CDR3 sequence is 15 residues long. J lost 3 bases, V lost 6 bases, and 9 bases had no gene match. Here the CDR3 DNA reads TGTGCCAGTAGAGACAGGGGTAGGTCCGACACTGAAGCTTTCTTT. Protein: CASRDRGRSDTEAFF.

The sample holds a few counts of this clone. The rearrangement links TRBV18 to TRBJ2-7; 9 bases agree with TRBD1. V lost 4 bases, J lost 3 bases, and 4 bases stayed unmatched. The length of the CDR3 is 14 residues. Germline CDR1 reads KGHSH; CDR2 reads LQKENI. DNA of the CDR3: TGTGCCAGCTCACGCGGGACAGGGAGCTACGAGCAGTACTTC. The encoded protein is CASSRGTGSYEQYF. The whole variable domain, filled in from reference TRBV18 and TRBJ2-7, reads NAGVMQNPRHLVRRRGQEARLRCSPMKGHSHVYWYRQLPEEGLKFMVYLQKENIIDESGMPKERFSAEFPKEGPSILRIQQVVRGDSAAYFCASSRGTGSYEQYFGPGTRLTVT.

The chain employs TRBV7-9 and TRBJ1-2, with D tentatively TRBD1 (5 bases). Germline values: CDR1 SEHNR, CDR2 FQNEAQ (reference sequence). This CDR3 is 12 amino acids long. Trimming stripped 2 bases from V and 11 bases from J, with 12 bases between. This CDR3 reads CASSLSQGGYTF. The CDR3 bases are TGTGCCAGCAGCTTAAGCCAGGGCGGTTACACCTTC.

The rearrangement links TRBV2 to TRBJ1-1, with D perhaps TRBD1 (5 bases). Trimming removed 8 bases at V and 3 bases at J, with 16 bases between. Germline CDR1 SNHLY, CDR2 FYNNEI. The CDR3 contains 14 residues. CDR3 amino acids: CASQKEGLYTEAFF. The CDR3 nucleotides read TGTGCCAGCCAAAAGGAGGGACTTTACACTGAAGCTTTCTTT.

The J gene is TRBJ1-1, the V gene TRBV5-6, with 7 nucleotides matching TRBD1. This CDR3 region has 13 residues. Germline CDR1 reads SGHDT; CDR2 reads YYEEEE. With V trimmed by 3 bases and J by 2 bases, 1 base remained unmatched. The CDR3 region has the DNA TGTGCCAGCAGCTGGGACAGTAACACTGAAGCTTTCTTT. Translating gives CASSWDSNTEAFF. Full variable domain (remainder filled in from reference TRBV5-6 and TRBJ1-1): DAGVTQSPTHLIKTRGQQVTLRCSPKSGHDTVSWYQQALGQGPQFIFQYYEEEERQRGNFPDRFSGHQFPNYSSELNVNALLLGDSALYLCASSWDSNTEAFFGQGTRLTVV.